This T cell receptor beta chain was profiled in a study of cytomegalovirus exposure and HLA in healthy donors. The CDR3 spans 13 residues. The germline V gene has CDR1 MNHEY and CDR2 SMNVEV (reference sequence). The PCR had 60 Vbeta and 13 Jbeta primers. The assay was immunoSEQ multiplex PCR, and TCRdb's table has in-frame clones only and misses some. Of 200,000 to 250,000 clones listed, less than 85% are singletons. The TCR originated in a man younger than 30 in good health and CMV-seronegative. The V and J genes are TRBV27 and TRBJ2-5; 7 bases agree with TRBD1. The J call may be faulty, since TRBJ2-7 better matches the DNA end. Input material: PBMCs. CDR3 residues: CASSWTGSYEQYF. The CDR3 region has the DNA TGTGCCAGCAGTTGGACAGGCTCCTACGAGCAGTACTTC.